This TCR beta chain was profiled in a study of shared clonotypes between healthy human individuals. Libraries were prepared by immunoSEQ multiplex PCR; TCRdb keeps only in-frame clonotypes and omits some of them. The table has about 230,000 clones, 50% to 80% seen once. Germline loops: CDR1 SGHRS, CDR2 YFSETQ. The CDR3 runs 15 residues. V was trimmed by 0 bases and J by 6 bases, leaving 14 bases between them. This chain uses TRBV5-1 with TRBJ2-3; D not certain. The receptor's source is a man younger than 40 in good health. Specimen: memory CD4+ T cells sorted from blood. Subset given: CD45RA-negative fraction. This CDR3 is CASSLEPSNLDTQYF. CDR3 sequence (DNA): TGCGCCAGCAGCTTGGAGCCTTCTAACCTTGATACGCAGTATTTT.